These 30 T cell receptor beta chains share one sample of origin, sequenced in a study of cytomegalovirus exposure and HLA in healthy donors. Method: immunoSEQ multiplex PCR; TCRdb's copy keeps in-frame clones and lacks some. This sample has 150,000 to 200,000 clones; around nine tenths occur once, and the top ten carry around 2.1%. The sequencing sample was made of PBMCs. Source of these receptors: a woman younger than 30 in good health and CMV-seronegative.

The chain carries TRBV6-6 and TRBJ1-4, with 11 bases aligning to TRBD1. J gave up 8 bases and V 7 bases, and 3 bases lay outside the gene matches. The germline V gene encodes CDR1 MNHNY and CDR2 SVGAGI (reference sequence). The length of the CDR3 is 13 residues. The CDR3 bases are TGTGCCAGCAACAGGGACAGGGGGGAAAAACTGTTTTTT. It specifies CASNRDRGEKLFF.

In its sample, this clone was seen a few times. This chain joins TRBV6-4 and TRBJ1-4; D is undetermined. V lost 3 bases and J 5 bases, leaving 10 bases between the germline ends. Per germline, CDR1 MRHNA and CDR2 SNTAGT. The CDR3 is 14 residues long. CDR3: CASSENSQNEKLFF. DNA of the CDR3: TGTGCCAGCAGTGAAAACAGTCAGAATGAAAAACTGTTTTTT.

The chain uses TRBV28 and TRBJ1-3; 7 bases agree with TRBD1. The J segment lost 11 bases and the V segment lost 3 bases, leaving 7 bases of the junction unmatched. Germline CDR1 and CDR2: MDHEN and SYDVKM. The CDR3 consists of 13 residues. In nucleotides, the CDR3 is TGTGCCAGCAGTTTGGGACAGCCTATGGCCATATATTTT. It translates to CASSLGQPMAIYF.

This clone was seen just once. Other DNA sequences from this sample encode an identical CDR3 as well. The CDR3 region has the DNA TGTGCCAGCTCACCACCCGGGACAGATGAGCAGTACTTC. Protein sequence: CASSPPGTDEQYF. This sequence joins TRBV18 and TRBJ2-7, with 7 bases matching TRBD1. Germline CDR1 is KGHSH and CDR2 is LQKENI. The trim removed 0 bases at V and 7 bases at J, leaving 3 bases unmatched. The CDR3 is 13 amino acids.

This sequence joins TRBV9 and TRBJ2-2, with 8 positions matching TRBD1. Germline CDR1 reads SGDLS; CDR2 reads YYNGEE. The CDR3 spans 15 residues. V lost 2 bases to trimming and J lost 5 bases; unmatched junction nucleotides: 5. The CDR3 spells CASSVTGGGTGELFF. CDR3 coding DNA: TGTGCCAGCAGCGTCACAGGGGGAGGAACCGGGGAGCTGTTTTTT.

This chain uses TRBV5-1 with TRBJ2-3, with D unclear. The ends were cut back, 2 bases at V and 0 bases at J, with 13 bases in the middle. Germline CDR1 reads SGHRS; CDR2 reads YFSETQ. The CDR3 runs to 16 residues. CDR3 sequence reads: CASSFTMSASTDTQYF. Written as DNA, the CDR3 is TGCGCCAGCAGCTTTACTATGTCAGCTAGCACAGATACGCAGTATTTT.

This sequence joins TRBV6-5 and TRBJ1-2, with unresolved D. Germline CDR1 reads MNHEY; CDR2 reads SVGAGI. This CDR3 is built from 16 residues. The V end lost 4 bases, the J end lost 0 bases, and 15 bases lay between the germline ends. In DNA, the CDR3 is TGTGCCAGCAGTTTTCTGAGGCCCAATGCTAACTATGGCTACACCTTC. This codes for CASSFLRPNANYGYTF.

The rearrangement uses TRBV27 and TRBJ2-7, with a possible D match to TRBD1 (6 bases). Trimming took off 1 base at V and 0 bases at J, with 10 bases between the two ends. The CDR3 has 15 residues. Per the germline V gene, CDR1 is MNHEY and CDR2 is SMNVEV (reference sequence). The CDR3 reads CASSLYRARSYEQYF. The CDR3 bases are TGTGCCAGCAGTTTATACAGGGCCCGCTCCTACGAGCAGTACTTC.

This chain connects TRBV29-1 to TRBJ2-1; unclear D gene. V was pared by 0 bases and J by 3 bases, with 9 bases between. From germline, CDR1 is SQVTM and CDR2 ANQGSEA. This CDR3 comprises 14 residues. In DNA, the CDR3 is TGCAGCGTTGAAGATCTTCAGTTCTACAATGAGCAGTTCTTC. As protein: CSVEDLQFYNEQFF.

This rearrangement joins TRBV29-1 to TRBJ2-4; D might be TRBD1 (6 bases). The CDR3 is 13 residues long. CDR1 and CDR2 (germline): SQVTM, ANQGSEA. V was trimmed by 1 base and J by 7 bases, leaving 11 bases between them. Here the CDR3 DNA reads TGCAGCGTTGAAGGGGGGCGACGGAACATTCAGTACTTC. It codes for CSVEGGRRNIQYF.

The chain joins TRBV12-5 to TRBJ1-1; the D gene is possibly TRBD1 (5 bases). The V gene's germline CDR1 is LGHNT and CDR2 FRNRAP. Trimming shortened V by 6 bases and J by 3 bases, and 11 bases separated the two germline ends. The CDR3 is made up of 13 amino acids. CDR3 region: CASGLQVYTEAFF. In DNA form, the CDR3 reads TGTGCTAGTGGCTTACAGGTGTACACTGAAGCTTTCTTT.

The chain joins TRBV30 to TRBJ1-1; a possible D gene is TRBD1 (5 bases). The germline V gene encodes CDR1 GTSNPN and CDR2 SVGIG (reference sequence). The germline V and J ends were trimmed by 3 bases and 1 base, with 21 bases remaining between them. The CDR3 is made up of 17 amino acids. CDR3 coding DNA: TGTGCCTGGAGCGAAGGCAGTGTCGGGGGGTGGAACACTGAAGCTTTCTTT. The encoded protein is CAWSEGSVGGWNTEAFF.

This clone occurred once. This rearrangement joins TRBV29-1 to TRBJ1-1, with 9 bases lining up with TRBD1. V shed 5 bases and J 7 bases; nucleotides not matched to a gene: 8. Germline assignment: CDR1 SQVTM and CDR2 ANQGSEA. This CDR3 is built from 13 residues. CDR3 sequence: CSVRDRDLGEAFF. In DNA, the CDR3 is TGCAGCGTTCGGGACAGGGATTTAGGTGAAGCTTTCTTT.

The rearrangement links TRBV10-2 to TRBJ1-6; TRBD1 agrees at 7 bases. The germline V gene has CDR1 WSHSY and CDR2 SAAADI. This CDR3 comprises 13 residues. V lost 3 bases to trimming and J lost 8 bases; unmatched junction nucleotides: 1. The CDR3 region is CASSDQGDSPLHF. The CDR3 bases are TGCGCCAGCAGTGATCAGGGGGATTCACCCCTCCACTTT.

The chain recombines TRBV10-2 with TRBJ2-7, with D possibly being TRBD2 (5 bases). The CDR3 is 11 residues long. Trimming pared 8 bases from V and 3 bases from J, leaving 8 bases between. CDR1 is WSHSY and CDR2 is SAAADI in the germline V gene. CDR3 in amino acids: CASREYYEQYF. The DNA of the CDR3 is TGCGCCAGCCGGGAATACTACGAGCAGTACTTC.

CDR3 region: CASSERVPADTQYF. CDR3 DNA: TGTGCCAGCAGCGAGAGAGTTCCGGCAGATACGCAGTATTTT. The rearrangement links TRBV9 to TRBJ2-3; D is ambiguous. The CDR3 covers 14 residues. V was shortened by 3 bases and J by 4 bases, with 12 bases between the two germline ends. CDR1 is SGDLS and CDR2 is YYNGEE in the germline V gene.

In this sample, this clone turned up a few times. The CDR3 DNA follows: TGTGCCAGTGTTGGCAGTGTCAACTATGGCTACACCTTC. Translated: CASVGSVNYGYTF. The J gene is TRBJ1-2, the V gene TRBV19; D gene unclear. This CDR3 comprises 13 residues. Germline CDR1 LNHDA, CDR2 SQIVND (reference sequence). Trimming took 8 bases from V and 2 from J, leaving 12 bases between them.

The chain carries TRBV7-2 and TRBJ2-2; 10 nucleotides align to TRBD2. The germline CDR1 and CDR2 sequences are SGHTA and FQGNSA. CDR3 length: 15 amino acids. The ends lost 0 bases at V and 7 bases at J; junction bases unmatched: 2. DNA of the CDR3: TGTGCCAGCAGCTTAGCTCTAGCGGGAGTCGGGGAGCTGTTTTTT. Translation gives CASSLALAGVGELFF.

The chain recombines TRBV9 with TRBJ1-1; 7 positions agree with TRBD1. V trimming: 0 bases; J trimming: 4 bases; junction bases outside the gene matches: 6. The CDR3 sequence is 15 residues long. Germline CDR1 is SGDLS and CDR2 is YYNGEE. This CDR3 is CASSVVTGVATEAFF. The DNA of the CDR3 is TGTGCCAGCAGCGTAGTCACAGGGGTAGCCACTGAAGCTTTCTTT.

The chain couples TRBV5-3 to TRBJ1-1; 10 bases line up with TRBD1. TRBV5-3 is filed as an ORF, its function uncertain. V shed 4 bases and J 3 bases; nucleotides not matched to a gene: 3. The CDR3 contains 14 residues. In DNA, the CDR3 is TGTGCCAGAAGCGGGACAGGGGCGCACACTGAAGCTTTCTTT. The encoded protein is CARSGTGAHTEAFF.

This clone was recorded a few times. The rearrangement joins TRBV2 to TRBJ1-2; TRBD1 matches at 7 bases. CDR3 length: 14 residues. J gave up 12 bases and V 7 bases, and 17 bases lay outside the gene matches. Per the germline V gene, CDR1 is SNHLY and CDR2 is FYNNEI. This chain's CDR3 is CASIPPGTVRSHTF. CDR3 nucleotides: TGTGCCAGCATTCCTCCCGGGACAGTTCGATCACACACCTTC.

The V and J genes are TRBV10-2 and TRBJ1-5; D gene unclear. The V and J ends lost 4 bases and 5 bases respectively, with 12 bases between them. The germline gives CDR1 WSHSY, CDR2 SAAADI. The CDR3 covers 14 residues. CDR3 amino acids: CASSATRKDQPQHF. CDR3 coding DNA: TGCGCCAGCAGTGCTACGCGGAAAGATCAGCCCCAGCATTTT.

The chain couples TRBV2 to TRBJ2-5; 10 bases fit TRBD2. V was pared by 7 bases and J by 5 bases, with 10 bases of the junction left unmatched. CDR3 length equals 15 residues. Germline loops: CDR1 SNHLY, CDR2 FYNNEI. CDR3 in amino acids: CASNSGGATRETQYF. In DNA, the CDR3 is TGTGCCAGCAACAGCGGGGGGGCGACGCGGGAGACCCAGTACTTC.

The chain combines TRBV29-1 with TRBJ1-2; 10 bases align to TRBD1. This CDR3 has 14 residues. With 0 bases clipped from V and 6 bases from J, the junction kept 4 bases outside the gene matches. Germline V gives CDR1 SQVTM, CDR2 ANQGSEA. The CDR3: CSVEDLGTGDGYTF. CDR3 DNA: TGCAGCGTTGAAGATCTTGGGACAGGGGATGGCTACACCTTC.

This chain joins TRBV7-9 and TRBJ2-7; D might be TRBD1 (5 bases). The ends were cut back, 3 bases at V and 8 bases at J, with 11 bases in the middle. The CDR3 length is 12 residues. Germline CDR1 reads SEHNR; CDR2 reads FQNEAQ (reference sequence). CDR3 nucleotide sequence: TGTGCCAGCAGCTTCCGCAAGGGGCAGCAGTACTTC. This sequence encodes CASSFRKGQQYF.

This chain links TRBV14 with TRBJ2-5; 7 bases are a match to TRBD2. The CDR3 is 15 residues long. The junction had 13 bases not matched to a gene; V was cut back by 8 bases and J by 4 bases. Germline V gene sequence: CDR1 SGHDN, CDR2 FVKESK. Here the CDR3 reads CASQPTGGSVETQYF. In DNA form, the CDR3 reads TGTGCCAGCCAACCTACCGGCGGGAGTGTAGAGACCCAGTACTTC.

This clone was seen just once. For the CDR3, the DNA is TGCAGCGCCTACGTAGCGGACCGCACAGATACGCAGTATTTT. It codes for CSAYVADRTDTQYF. V and J are TRBV29-1 and TRBJ2-3; TRBD2 is a possible D gene (6 bases). The germline CDR1 and CDR2 sequences are SQVTM and ANQGSEA. The V and J ends lost 7 bases and 1 base respectively, with 15 bases between them. CDR3 length: 14 residues.

This chain uses TRBV5-1 with TRBJ1-3, with TRBD1 matching over 7 bases. The V gene's germline CDR1 is SGHRS and CDR2 YFSETQ. The CDR3 spans 15 residues. The V gene end was trimmed by 3 bases and the J gene end by 2 bases; junction bases not matched to a gene: 5. CDR3 protein: CASSYDRAAGNTIYF. The CDR3 DNA reads TGCGCCAGCAGCTATGACAGGGCGGCTGGAAACACCATATATTTT.

The chain employs TRBV10-1 and TRBJ1-1, with a possible D match to TRBD1 (5 bases). Germline CDR1 is WNHNN and CDR2 is SYGVQD (reference sequence). The CDR3 is 13 residues long. The V and J ends lost 6 bases and 1 base respectively, with 9 bases between them. The CDR3 DNA is TGCGCCAGCAGCGTTGGACAGAACACTGAAGCTTTCTTT. Translation gives CASSVGQNTEAFF.

This chain uses TRBV2 with TRBJ2-1, with TRBD2 as a possible D gene (6 bases). The CDR3 totals 14 residues. Germline CDR1 is SNHLY and CDR2 is FYNNEI. V dropped 4 bases and J dropped 7 bases, with 14 bases sitting between them. The CDR3 is CASSAIADFNEQFF. The CDR3 nucleotides are TGTGCCAGCAGTGCCATAGCGGATTTTAATGAGCAGTTCTTC.